These T cell receptor beta chains were read from a single sample in a study of blood T cell repertoires in COVID-19. Data came from immunoSEQ multiplex PCR; TCRdb stores just in-frame clones and leaves some out. The table has over 200,000 clones, 70% to 90% seen once; the top ten hold roughly 0.8%. The sample comprised peripheral blood. The receptor source for this set is a woman in her 30s with acute or convalescent COVID-19. Each CDR3 is given with its conserved first and last residue. The order of the fields is clone size, J gene, V gene, CDR3 protein. The size field is filled for only some rows; it gives once, few, many or a size class.

-,TRBJ2-7,TRBV19,CASSAAGTSESEQYF
-,TRBJ2-1,TRBV10-3,CAISESMSGLAYNEQFF
-,TRBJ1-5,TRBV12-5,CASGLGDRGNQPQHF
-,TRBJ2-3,TRBV6-6,CASSLAANPTDTQYF
-,TRBJ2-1,TRBV4-2,CASSLLAGGPGNEQFF
-,TRBJ2-3,TRBV5-1,CASSLIASLGGTDTQYF
-,TRBJ2-7,TRBV19,CASSIGGTAGLYGQYF
-,TRBJ2-7,TRBV7-2,CASSLAAGAVQGYEQYF
-,TRBJ1-5,TRBV6-5,CASSSLTGINQPQHF
-,TRBJ2-3,TRBV11-2,CASSYLQGSGTDTQYF
-,TRBJ2-5,TRBV30,CAWNGQQETQYF
-,TRBJ2-5,TRBV20-1,CSAIQETQYF
few,TRBJ2-3,TRBV6-6,CASSRPSVLAGVADTQYF
-,TRBJ2-2,TRBV7-2,CASSPGTRTGELFF
-,TRBJ2-7,TRBV24-1,CATSEGAGGPYEQYF
-,TRBJ2-1,TRBV18,CASSPRPGLAPYNEQFF
-,TRBJ2-1,TRBV9,CASSVGGASGRLRNEQFF
-,TRBJ1-2,TRBV25-1,CASRGQSTGPNGYTF
-,TRBJ1-3,TRBV7-7,CASSLVRGASSGNTIYF
-,TRBJ1-2,TRBV9,CASSAYGEPYGYTF
-,TRBJ2-5,TRBV19,CASSAGIQETQYF
few,TRBJ2-7,TRBV6-1,CASSEGLAGVSQYF
-,TRBJ2-1,TRBV25-1,CASSAQGRLESDEQFF
-,TRBJ1-3,TRBV12-3/TRBV12-4,CASSQADRVYF
-,TRBJ2-4,TRBV7-8,CASSLGLAENIQYF
-,TRBJ2-1,TRBV4-3,CASSQDPGLLSYNEQFF
-,TRBJ1-4,TRBV27,CASGRPDSYEKLFF
-,TRBJ1-5,TRBV19,CASSSLGTGDRGQPQHF
-,TRBJ2-3,TRBV6-5,CASSLDTSSTDTQYF
few,TRBJ2-7,TRBV12-5,CASGMTPVSYEQYF
once,TRBJ1-2,TRBV9,CASSVGGGGYTF
-,TRBJ2-1,TRBV5-5,CASSLSGGYNEQFF
few,TRBJ2-1,TRBV4-1,CASSQEGLGSGSYNEQFF
few,TRBJ1-5,TRBV29-1,CRESDRGRGSNQPQHF
-,TRBJ1-1,TRBV19,CASSVATGRTEAFF
few,TRBJ2-7,TRBV2,CASLPAGSSYEQYF
-,TRBJ1-2,TRBV9,CASSLPGGYGYTF
-,TRBJ1-4,TRBV9,CASSSGAQGTGEKLFF
-,TRBJ1-5,TRBV10-3,CATRGTNQPQHF
-,TRBJ2-5,TRBV11-2,CASSLGAGGETQYF
-,TRBJ2-3,TRBV11-3,CASSLGDTQYF
-,TRBJ1-4,TRBV6-5,CASSPGQGSNEKLFF
-,TRBJ1-1,TRBV12-3/TRBV12-4,CASSFAGYTEAFF
-,TRBJ2-5,TRBV14,CASSPRLAGGQETQYF
-,TRBJ2-1,TRBV13,CASSLVGQGKQFF
-,TRBJ2-1,TRBV9,CASSGRQGPANEQFF
-,TRBJ1-4,TRBV9,CASSVGLALNEKLFF
-,TRBJ1-2,TRBV5-4,CASSLATNYGYTF
-,TRBJ1-1,TRBV27,CASSSGSRTEAFF
-,TRBJ2-1,TRBV29-1,CSVGVPSGRNNEQFF
-,TRBJ2-5,TRBV7-9,CASMPTSGRKGETQYF
few,TRBJ2-7,TRBV3-1/TRBV3-2,CASSPPGPGEQYF